Following are 24 T cell receptor beta chains from one sample sequenced in a study of T cells in Graves' hyperthyroidism and ophthalmopathy. RNA transcripts gave rise to amplified TCR beta CDR3 regions. HTBI primers were employed in a first-round RT-PCR of the TCR CDR3. Each CDR3 protein gets one entry after TCRdb re-called the multiplex PCR reads with MiXCR. The table has under 300,000 distinct CDR3 sequences, approximately 14% seen once. The specimen sequenced was blood. Every receptor here comes from a woman in her 40s with Graves' hyperthyroidism that later progressed to Graves' ophthalmopathy.

This clonotype was seen repeatedly, ten times or more. The chain recombines TRBV30 with TRBJ1-2, with D possibly TRBD1 on 5 matching bases. This CDR3 spans 13 amino acids. CDR1 is GTSNPN and CDR2 is SVGIG in the germline V gene (reference sequence). Trimming pared 1 base from V and 4 bases from J, leaving 10 bases between. Here the CDR3 reads CAWSAHDSYGYTF. In DNA form, the CDR3 reads TGTGCCTGGAGTGCCCACGACAGCTATGGCTACACCTTC.

This clonotype was found many times. The rearrangement uses TRBV10-3 and TRBJ1-1; 10 bases line up with TRBD1. The CDR3 has 14 residues. Trimming removed 2 bases from V and 6 bases from J; junction bases left unmatched: 3. Germline CDR1 and CDR2: ENHRY and SYGVKD. This chain's CDR3 is CAISERQGAAEAFF. The CDR3 coding sequence is TGTGCCATCAGTGAGAGACAGGGGGCGGCTGAAGCTTTCTTT.

In this sample, this clonotype turned up many times. The chain links TRBV3-1 to TRBJ2-7; 12 positions match TRBD2. V trimming: 5 bases; J trimming: 8 bases; junction bases outside the gene matches: 7. This CDR3 has 14 residues. CDR1 is LGHDT, CDR2 YNNKEL, per germline (reference sequence). For the CDR3, the DNA is TGTGCCAGCAGCTCCGGGACTAGCGGGTTGAAGCAGTACTTC. Translation: CASSSGTSGLKQYF.

This clonotype was recorded many times. CDR3 protein: CASSPTPTFNEQFF. CDR3 nucleotide sequence: TGCGCCAGCAGCCCGACCCCTACCTTCAATGAGCAGTTCTTC. The V gene is TRBV5-1, the J gene TRBJ2-1; D not certain. The CDR3 has 14 residues. Per germline, CDR1 SGHRS and CDR2 YFSETQ. Trimming took 4 bases from V and 6 from J, leaving 14 bases between them.

This clonotype showed up many times. The rearrangement uses TRBV12-3 or TRBV12-4 and TRBJ2-7, with D perhaps being TRBD1 or TRBD2 (5 bases each). The CDR3 is made up of 14 amino acids. The V and J ends lost 5 bases and 4 bases respectively, with 15 bases between them. CDR3 nucleotide sequence: TGTGCCAGCAGTGAGAGGGGAAATGCTTACGAGCAGTACTTC. Protein sequence: CASSERGNAYEQYF.

This clonotype was seen a handful of times. V and J are TRBV4-2 and TRBJ1-6; 7 bases match TRBD1. V shed 2 bases and J 0 bases; nucleotides not matched to a gene: 10. Germline V CDR1 and CDR2: LGHNA, YNFKEQ. This CDR3 region has 19 residues. DNA for the CDR3: TGTGCCAGCAGCCAACAGGGGGGGATCCTAAGCTCCTATAATTCACCCCTCCACTTT. Protein sequence: CASSQQGGILSSYNSPLHF.

The rearrangement joins TRBV18 to TRBJ2-3, with TRBD2 as a possible D gene (5 bases). The germline V and J ends were trimmed by 6 bases and 8 bases, with 15 bases remaining between them. CDR3 length: 13 amino acids. Germline CDR1 KGHSH, CDR2 LQKENI. The CDR3 sequence is CASSSPGSGTQYF. The CDR3 region has the DNA TGTGCCAGCTCCTCACCGGGGTCAGGTACGCAGTATTTT. The full variable domain, in which reference TRBV18 and TRBJ2-3 provide the parts outside the CDR3, is NAGVMQNPRHLVRRRGQEARLRCSPMKGHSHVYWYRQLPEEGLKFMVYLQKENIIDESGMPKERFSAEFPKEGPSILRIQQVVRGDSAAYFCASSSPGSGTQYFGPGTRLTVL.

This clonotype was picked up many times. V gene TRBV5-1 combines with J gene TRBJ2-3; maybe TRBD2 (6 bases). Germline CDR1 is SGHRS and CDR2 is YFSETQ. CDR3 size: 16 residues. Trimming removed 2 bases from V and 6 bases from J, with 19 bases in between. CDR3: CASSFRDSLRLDTQYF. CDR3 DNA sequence: TGCGCCAGCAGCTTCCGGGACTCCCTTCGGTTGGATACGCAGTATTTT. Full variable domain (missing parts from reference TRBV5-1 and TRBJ2-3): KAGVTQTPRYLIKTRGQQVTLSCSPISGHRSVSWYQQTPGQGLQFLFEYFSETQRNKGNFPGRFSGRQFSNSRSEMNVSTLELGDSALYLCASSFRDSLRLDTQYFGPGTRLTVL.

This clonotype was counted at least ten times. The rearrangement uses TRBV11-2 and TRBJ1-1; 8 bases agree with TRBD1. The CDR3 runs 13 residues. Looked up from germline, CDR1 is SGHAT and CDR2 is FQNNGV. Germline trimming cut 5 bases from V and 8 bases from J; bases unmatched to any gene: 7. The CDR3 DNA reads as TGTGCCAGCAGCCCGACAGGGGCCGCGGAAGCTTTCTTT. Translation: CASSPTGAAEAFF.

This clonotype was seen ten or more times. This chain uses TRBV5-1 with TRBJ2-1; D is ambiguous. V shed 2 bases and J shed 1 base, with 10 bases lying between them. There are 15 residues in the CDR3. Germline V gene sequence: CDR1 SGHRS, CDR2 YFSETQ. The CDR3 loop reads CASSLERISYNEQFF. The CDR3 region has the DNA TGCGCCAGCAGCTTAGAGCGTATATCCTACAATGAGCAGTTCTTC. The variable domain in full, with the rest retrieved from reference TRBV5-1 and TRBJ2-1, is KAGVTQTPRYLIKTRGQQVTLSCSPISGHRSVSWYQQTPGQGLQFLFEYFSETQRNKGNFPGRFSGRQFSNSRSEMNVSTLELGDSALYLCASSLERISYNEQFFGPGTRLTVL.

This sequence joins TRBV18 and TRBJ2-3; D might be TRBD1 (6 bases). This CDR3 region has 15 residues. Trimming shortened V by 2 bases and J by 6 bases, and 15 bases separated the two germline ends. Germline V lookup: CDR1 KGHSH, CDR2 LQKENI. This chain's CDR3 is CASSPNRVGSDTQYF. CDR3 DNA sequence: TGTGCCAGCTCACCAAACAGGGTGGGCTCCGATACGCAGTATTTT. Full variable domain (outside the CDR3, taken from reference TRBV18 and TRBJ2-3): NAGVMQNPRHLVRRRGQEARLRCSPMKGHSHVYWYRQLPEEGLKFMVYLQKENIIDESGMPKERFSAEFPKEGPSILRIQQVVRGDSAAYFCASSPNRVGSDTQYFGPGTRLTVL.

The CDR3 region has the DNA TGTGCCACCTCTGTCGGGGGATTAAACTATGGCTACACCTTC. Its protein is CATSVGGLNYGYTF. The chain has TRBV28 and TRBJ1-2; D is possibly TRBD1 (5 bases). Trimming pared 10 bases from V and 2 bases from J, leaving 17 bases between. Germline assignment: CDR1 MDHEN and CDR2 SYDVKM. The CDR3 length is 14 residues.

This clonotype was found many times. The chain has TRBV27 and TRBJ2-7, with 9 bases identical to TRBD2. This CDR3 spans 13 amino acids. Germline values: CDR1 MNHEY, CDR2 SMNVEV (reference sequence). J lost 4 bases, V lost 5 bases, and 3 bases had no gene match. The CDR3 loop reads CASSRREGYEQYF. The CDR3 coding sequence is TGTGCCAGCAGTAGGCGGGAGGGATACGAGCAGTACTTC.

This clonotype has more than one count but fewer than ten. CDR3 nucleotides: TGTGCCAGCAGCTTAGCGGATTATAGCACAGATACGCAGTATTTT. It encodes CASSLADYSTDTQYF. The chain carries TRBV7-9 and TRBJ2-3; D is undetermined. The CDR3 runs 15 residues. Trimming took 0 bases from V and 0 from J, leaving 7 bases between them. CDR1 and CDR2 from the germline V gene are SEHNR and FQNEAQ (reference sequence).

This clonotype occurred many times. V is TRBV28 and J is TRBJ2-3; TRBD2 agrees at 8 bases. CDR1 is MDHEN and CDR2 is SYDVKM in the germline V gene. This CDR3 region has 17 residues. Trimming took 2 bases from V and 3 from J; bases not matched to a gene: 10. Here the CDR3 DNA reads TGTGCCAGCAGTTTAAATTGGTGGAGCGGGAGTACAGATACGCAGTATTTT. It translates to CASSLNWWSGSTDTQYF.

This clonotype has ten or more counts. V gene TRBV27 combines with J gene TRBJ2-3, with unresolved D. V shed 3 bases and J shed 2 bases, with 3 bases lying between them. This CDR3 has 12 residues. Per the germline V gene, CDR1 is MNHEY and CDR2 is SMNVEV (reference sequence). The CDR3 reads CASSFFTDTQYF. DNA of the CDR3: TGTGCCAGCAGTTTTTTCACAGATACGCAGTATTTT.

This clonotype was counted ten times or more. The chain uses TRBV12-3 or TRBV12-4 and TRBJ1-5, with D possibly matching TRBD1 (6 bases). There are 13 residues in the CDR3. The V end was cut by 3 bases, the J end by 6 bases, with 9 bases between. CDR3 in amino acids: CASSFRGLQPQHF. As DNA, the CDR3 is TGTGCCAGCAGTTTCAGGGGTCTTCAGCCCCAGCATTTT.

This clonotype has at least ten counts. V usage is TRBV7-3 and J usage is TRBJ2-2, with a possible D match to TRBD2 (6 bases). The V and J ends lost 2 bases and 5 bases respectively, with 12 bases between them. CDR1 is SGHTA and CDR2 is FQGTGA in the germline V gene. This CDR3 comprises 15 residues. CDR3 sequence reads: CASSLVGGGTGELFF. Here the CDR3 DNA reads TGTGCCAGCAGCTTAGTGGGAGGTGGAACCGGGGAGCTGTTTTTT. The whole variable domain, remainder taken from reference TRBV7-3 and TRBJ2-2, is GAGVSQTPSNKVTEKGKYVELRCDPISGHTALYWYRQSLGQGPEFLIYFQGTGAADDSGLPNDRFFAVRPEGSVSTLKIQRTERGDSAVYLCASSLVGGGTGELFFGEGSRLTVL.

There are many counts of this clonotype. The V gene is TRBV18, the J gene TRBJ2-5, with a weak D call TRBD1 (5 bases). Germline V lookup: CDR1 KGHSH, CDR2 LQKENI. The V end lost 3 bases, the J end lost 3 bases, and 5 bases lay between the germline ends. The CDR3 totals 12 residues. CDR3 nucleotides: TGTGCCAGCTCACCGACAGAAGAGACCCAGTACTTC. It yields the protein CASSPTEETQYF.

V is TRBV2 and J is TRBJ2-7, with 7 bases matching TRBD2. Trimming at V came to 10 bases and at J to 2 bases, leaving 11 bases not matched to a gene. CDR1 and CDR2 from the germline V gene are SNHLY and FYNNEI. The CDR3 runs 14 residues. CDR3 sequence: CATNKRDVTYEQYF. CDR3 nucleotides: TGTGCCACCAACAAGCGGGACGTCACCTACGAGCAGTACTTC.

This clonotype was observed at least ten times. The rearrangement joins TRBV7-8 to TRBJ2-3; tentative D call: TRBD1 (6 bases). From germline, CDR1 is SGHVS and CDR2 FQNEAQ. Trimming stripped 2 bases from V and 4 bases from J, with 19 bases between. This CDR3 is built from 17 residues. The CDR3 sequence: CASSLTWGQGVADTQYF. The CDR3, as DNA: TGTGCCAGCAGCTTAACGTGGGGGCAGGGAGTCGCAGATACGCAGTATTTT.

The chain carries TRBV4-1 and TRBJ1-1; D is possibly TRBD1 (5 bases). Trimming stripped 3 bases from V and 10 bases from J, with 18 bases between. CDR3 length: 14 residues. Germline V gene data show CDR1 as MGHRA and CDR2 as YSYEKL. The CDR3 here is CASSQPREGMRAFF. Here the CDR3 DNA reads TGCGCCAGCAGCCAGCCGAGGGAGGGGATGCGAGCTTTCTTT.

The genes are TRBV6-1 and TRBJ1-2; TRBD1 matches at 9 bases. Germline V gives CDR1 MNHNS, CDR2 SASEGT. This CDR3 comprises 17 residues. The V and J ends lost 0 bases and 2 bases, in that order; junction bases with no gene match: 7. The CDR3 loop is CASSEASTGGGNYGYTF. CDR3 bases: TGTGCCAGCAGTGAAGCGTCTACAGGGGGCGGAAACTATGGCTACACCTTC.

This clonotype was seen at least ten times. The chain joins TRBV12-3 or TRBV12-4 to TRBJ2-1, with TRBD2 matching over 8 bases. This CDR3 spans 22 amino acids. V lost 0 bases and J lost 2; bases outside the gene matches: 21. DNA of the CDR3: TGTGCCAGCAGTTTAGCCCCGGGACTAGACCTAGGCCCAAGAACAGCCTACAATGAGCAGTTCTTC. Translating it yields CASSLAPGLDLGPRTAYNEQFF.